This TCR beta chain appears in the sequencing data of a study of OX40 agonist ivuxolimab in advanced cancers. Study-level information: Prior therapy, whether anti-PD-1, anti-PD-L1 or anti-CTLA-4, was allowed, and approximately 40% had some.

Blood samples were obtained at baseline, cycle 4 day 1, and cycle 7 day 1. Data came from immunoSEQ multiplex PCR; TCRdb stores just in-frame clones and leaves some out. Seen here are tens of thousands of clones, roughly 90% observed once, and the top ten hold 26%. Sample: CD4+ or CD8+ T cells sorted from blood, taken in a trial of the OX40 agonist ivuxolimab. This TCR derives from an adult with an advanced solid tumor such as melanoma, head and neck, liver or kidney cancer.

Here the CDR3 DNA reads TGCGCCAGCAGCCAAGACGCAGGGATCGAGACCCAGTACTTC. Its protein is CASSQDAGIETQYF. V and J are TRBV4-1 and TRBJ2-5, with D tentatively TRBD1 (5 bases). Germline V CDR1 and CDR2: MGHRA, YSYEKL. This CDR3 contains 14 residues. The V end was cut by 0 bases, the J end by 5 bases, with 10 bases between.